One sample yielded the 24 T cell receptor beta chains listed below, sequenced in a study of human T cells and chemical hapten exposure. Time point denoted: patch test 2, 6 weeks after DPC sensitization. Sample treatment: therapeutic diphenylcyclopropenone sensitization with weekly scalp DPC. Each CDR3 protein gets one entry after TCRdb re-called the RACE reads with MiXCR. Seen here are approximately 90,000 distinct CDR3 sequences, 8% to 13% observed once, and the top ten hold less than 2.5%. The sample consisted of whole blood, taken in connection with sensitization to the hapten diphenylcyclopropenone (DPC). The receptors derive from a man aged 40-49 years with alopecia areata. Some clones in this sample may be carry-over from other donors' samples.

At least ten counts were recorded for this clonotype. The chain recombines TRBV5-1 with TRBJ1-1; 7 bases line up with TRBD1. CDR1 SGHRS and CDR2 YFSETQ come from the germline V gene. The V segment lost 3 bases and the J segment 1 base; nucleotides outside the gene matches: 3. The length of the CDR3 is 14 residues. The CDR3 is CASSSGQSNTEAFF. As DNA, the CDR3 is TGCGCCAGCAGCTCGGGACAGTCGAACACTGAAGCTTTCTTT.

This clonotype was seen more than once but under ten times. The chain joins TRBV5-6 to TRBJ2-7, with D hard to call. V was trimmed by 0 bases and J by 6 bases, leaving 10 bases between them. CDR3 size: 13 residues. Germline CDR1 reads SGHDT; CDR2 reads YYEEEE. The CDR3 DNA reads as TGTGCCAGCAGCTTGGTGAGTGAAAGCGAGCAGTACGTC. It yields the protein CASSLVSESEQYV.

This clonotype is judged medium-sized. The chain combines TRBV20-1 with TRBJ2-6, with D unresolved. Germline V gene lookup returns CDR1 DFQATT and CDR2 SNEGSKA (reference sequence). The CDR3 length is 15 residues. V lost 3 bases, J lost 1 base, and 10 bases lay in between. The CDR3 loop is CSASEAISGANVLTF. The DNA of the CDR3 is TGCAGTGCTAGCGAGGCGATATCTGGGGCCAACGTCCTGACTTTC.

This clonotype was counted at least ten times. The chain carries TRBV20-1 and TRBJ2-7; D ambiguous. With 6 bases removed from V and 4 bases from J, the gap between germline ends came to 10 bases. This CDR3 comprises 11 residues. Per germline, CDR1 DFQATT and CDR2 SNEGSKA (reference sequence). CDR3 DNA: TGCAGTGCCGCAGACCTATACGAGCAGTACTTC. Encoded protein: CSAADLYEQYF.

This clonotype appeared a few times. This chain links TRBV24-1 with TRBJ2-2; 8 bases fit TRBD1. The CDR3 runs 16 residues. Unmatched junction bases numbered 8, after V lost 5 bases and J lost 4 bases. In germline, CDR1 is KGHDR, CDR2 SFDVKD. The CDR3 is CATSGAGTGITGELFF. In DNA, the CDR3 is TGTGCCACCAGTGGCGCTGGGACAGGCATCACCGGGGAGCTGTTTTTT.

This clonotype has more than one count but fewer than ten. This chain uses TRBV7-8 with TRBJ2-3; no clear D gene. Between the trimmed V and J ends, which lost 1 base and 2 bases, there was a span of 13 bases. Per germline, CDR1 SGHVS and CDR2 FQNEAQ. This CDR3 contains 16 residues. CDR3 sequence (DNA): TGTGCCAGCAGCTTAGTAGTGGTCGGGTACACAGATACGCAGTATTTT. This encodes CASSLVVVGYTDTQYF.

Concerning this clonotype itself: A single base separates this from a much larger clone, so it may be a read error. The chain carries TRBV29-1 and TRBJ2-1; 10 bases agree with TRBD1. The CDR3 runs to 16 residues. The V and J ends lost 0 bases and 9 bases, in that order; junction bases with no gene match: 11. CDR1 SQVTM and CDR2 ANQGSEA come from the germline V gene. The CDR3 spells CSVEDPSRQGAGEQFF. CDR3 sequence (DNA): TGCAGCGTTGAAGATCCCTCGCGACAGGGGGCAGGTGAGCAGTTCTTC.

The chain recombines TRBV6-2 or TRBV6-3 with TRBJ1-1, with TRBD1 as a possible D gene (5 bases). V lost 5 bases, J lost 7 bases, and 14 bases lay in between. This CDR3 spans 13 amino acids. Germline loops: CDR1 MNHEY, CDR2 SVGEGT. The CDR3 bases are TGTGCCAGCAGTGGACCGGGGGGGGGTGAAGCTTTCTTT. Its translation is CASSGPGGGEAFF.

This sequence joins TRBV5-5 and TRBJ2-1; 9 nucleotides align to TRBD2. V shed 2 bases, J shed 7 bases, and the junction held 7 bases outside the gene matches. This CDR3 contains 15 residues. Germline loops: CDR1 SGHKS, CDR2 YYEKEE (reference sequence). CDR3 amino acids: CASSFISGSGNEQFF. The CDR3 DNA is TGTGCCAGCAGCTTTATTAGCGGGAGCGGGAATGAGCAGTTCTTC.

The rearrangement links TRBV14 to TRBJ2-1; D possibly corresponds to TRBD2 (6 bases). The V and J ends lost 1 base and 2 bases respectively, with 6 bases between them. CDR1 and CDR2 from the germline V gene are SGHDN and FVKESK. The CDR3 sequence is 14 residues long. The CDR3 DNA follows: TGTGCCAGCAGCCAAGCTAGCGCCTACAATGAGCAGTTCTTC. Protein product: CASSQASAYNEQFF.

This clonotype was picked up a small number of times. The V gene is TRBV6-5, the J gene TRBJ2-3; the D gene is possibly TRBD2 (5 bases). The CDR3 is 16 residues long. Trimming left V 4 bases short and J 6 bases short, with 20 bases between. Looked up from germline, CDR1 is MNHEY and CDR2 is SVGAGI. The CDR3 loop is CASSSPRAPMGDTQYF. The CDR3 DNA follows: TGTGCCAGCAGTTCCCCGAGGGCCCCGATGGGCGATACGCAGTATTTT.

The chain employs TRBV7-2 and TRBJ2-3, with D possibly called TRBD1 or TRBD2 (6 bases each). CDR1 and CDR2 (germline): SGHTA, FQGNSA. The CDR3 spans 17 residues. Trimming took off 0 bases at V and 1 base at J, with 14 bases between the two ends. The CDR3 is CASSLAAGGGGTDTQYF. DNA of the CDR3: TGTGCCAGCAGCTTAGCTGCCGGGGGCGGGGGCACAGATACGCAGTATTTT.

This clonotype was seen at least ten times. This sequence joins TRBV15 and TRBJ1-1; no clear D gene. V lost 1 base and J 7 bases, leaving 13 bases between the germline ends. The germline V gene has CDR1 LNHNV and CDR2 YYDKDF (reference sequence). The CDR3 length is 14 residues. The CDR3 loop is CATSRAIGSDEAFF. As DNA, the CDR3 is TGTGCCACCAGCAGAGCAATCGGGTCAGATGAAGCTTTCTTT.

This clonotype was counted at least ten times. The chain has TRBV12-3 or TRBV12-4 and TRBJ2-3, with D uncertain. V dropped 8 bases and J dropped 6 bases, with 9 bases sitting between them. The CDR3 loop spans 11 amino acids. The CDR3 DNA sequence: TGTGCCAGCGGATATTTGGATACGCAGTATTTT. It encodes CASGYLDTQYF.

Note on this clonotype: A read error may produce the germline difference seen at one junction end. This sequence joins TRBV10-3 and TRBJ2-3, with 10 bases aligning to TRBD1. This CDR3 is 15 amino acids long. The germline CDR1 and CDR2 sequences are ENHRY and SYGVKD. The CDR3 nucleotides are TGTGCCATCAGTGAGTCAGGACAGGGGGGAGATGCGCAGTATTTT. Protein: CAISESGQGGDAQYF.

A few counts support this clonotype. V gene TRBV24-1 combines with J gene TRBJ2-7, with D unresolved. Trimming removed 3 bases from V and 0 bases from J, with 8 bases in between. This CDR3 comprises 14 residues. Per germline, CDR1 KGHDR and CDR2 SFDVKD. Here the CDR3 reads CATSDHRSSYEQYV. The CDR3 DNA reads TGTGCCACCAGTGATCACCGGAGCTCCTACGAGCAGTACGTC.

The chain is built from TRBV5-1 and TRBJ1-3; D might be TRBD1 (5 bases). The CDR3 runs 15 residues. Germline V gene data show CDR1 as SGHRS and CDR2 as YFSETQ. V was trimmed by 6 bases and J by 0 bases, leaving 13 bases between them. The DNA of the CDR3 is TGCGCCAGCACCACCGAGGGGAACTCTGGAAACACCATATATTTT. Its translation: CASTTEGNSGNTIYF.

This clonotype occurred many times. The chain joins TRBV20-1 to TRBJ1-5; D is uncertain. Deletions cut 3 bases from V and 5 bases from J, with 11 bases between. Germline assignment: CDR1 DFQATT and CDR2 SNEGSKA (reference sequence). The length of the CDR3 is 13 residues. The chain's CDR3 is CSASTGNYQPQHF. DNA of the CDR3: TGCAGTGCTAGCACGGGGAACTATCAGCCCCAGCATTTT.

The gene calls are TRBV6-1 and TRBJ1-5; D gene unclear. Germline loops: CDR1 MNHNS, CDR2 SASEGT. This CDR3 is 15 amino acids long. Trimming cost V 5 bases and J 0 bases, with 11 bases left between them. The CDR3 loop is CASSQRPDSNQPQHF. The CDR3 DNA is TGTGCCAGCAGTCAGAGGCCAGATAGCAATCAGCCCCAGCATTTT.

The CDR3 DNA is TGTGCCAGCAGCTTATACGGCTCTGGGGCCAACGTCCTGACTTTC. This translates into CASSLYGSGANVLTF. V gene TRBV13 combines with J gene TRBJ2-6; D unclear. Germline CDR1 is PRHDT and CDR2 is FYEKMQ (reference sequence). The length of the CDR3 is 15 residues. Deletions cut 2 bases from V and 0 bases from J, with 5 bases between.

The chain employs TRBV29-1 and TRBJ2-3; TRBD2 matches at 7 bases. CDR1 and CDR2 (germline): SQVTM, ANQGSEA. The length of the CDR3 is 14 residues. The trim removed 6 bases at V and 0 bases at J, leaving 6 bases unmatched. The CDR3 here is CSVGGGSSTDTQYF. CDR3 in DNA: TGCAGCGTAGGAGGCGGGAGTAGCACAGATACGCAGTATTTT.

The V and J genes are TRBV2 and TRBJ1-5; the D is unclear. Germline CDR1 is SNHLY and CDR2 is FYNNEI. The CDR3 extends over 19 amino acids. V lost 4 bases and J 0 bases, leaving 22 bases between the germline ends. In DNA form, the CDR3 reads TGTGCCAGCAGTGGCTTGGAAGGTCGACAACTCCCTAGCAATCAGCCCCAGCATTTT. Protein: CASSGLEGRQLPSNQPQHF.

The chain uses TRBV24-1 and TRBJ1-1; D is undetermined. The CDR3 sequence is 13 residues long. V was shortened by 2 bases and J by 0 bases, with 3 bases between the two germline ends. Germline V CDR1 and CDR2: KGHDR, SFDVKD. As DNA, the CDR3 is TGTGCCACCAGTGATTGGATGAACACTGAAGCTTTCTTT. Its protein product is CATSDWMNTEAFF.

This clonotype was found many times. V and J are TRBV29-1 and TRBJ1-3, with a tentative D call TRBD1 (6 bases). The germline V and J ends were trimmed by 7 bases and 4 bases, with 14 bases remaining between them. CDR3 length: 13 residues. Germline V gene lookup returns CDR1 SQVTM and CDR2 ANQGSEA. The CDR3 nucleotides read TGCAGCGCCATACAGGGTACAGGAAACACCATATATTTT. Amino acids: CSAIQGTGNTIYF.